This entry concerns a single TCR beta chain. Its antigen is not identified. TCRdb's table, derived via immunoSEQ multiplex PCR, lists solely in-frame clones and lacks some. There are under 40,000 clones in the sample; about three quarters occur only once, and 6.6% lies in the top ten. This sample was included in a study of vaccination effects on CD4 cells after COVID-19. For the study at large: Sequencing followed a ViraFEST assay step that expanded antigen-specific CD4+ T cells with viral peptide pools. Samples that were drawn after vaccination came a median of 72 days after the second dose. In culture with roughly 10 IU/ml IL-2 and approximately 9.1 ug/ml peptides, PBMC were grown at a few million per well. Overall study findings and caveats: Clones from infection and from vaccination both contracted markedly late after vaccination.

Culture proceeded for roughly ten days, and CD4+ T cells were then isolated. Confirmation by PCR established that the person had SARS-CoV-2 infection between March and December 2020. Each person got two doses of an mRNA SARS-CoV-2 vaccine, BNT162b2 or mRNA-1273. Trimming removed 5 bases from V and 3 bases from J, with 5 bases in between. The CDR3 spans 11 residues. CDR1 is MNHEY, CDR2 SVGEGT, per germline. Sequenced material: CD4+ T cells from PBMCs cultured without peptide, taken after COVID-19 vaccination. The TCR was taken from a human donor who had a prior SARS-CoV-2 infection. This chain joins TRBV6-2 or TRBV6-3 and TRBJ2-7; D is uncertain. The CDR3 loop is CASSRDYEQYF. CDR3 DNA: TGTGCCAGCAGTCGCGACTACGAGCAGTACTTC.